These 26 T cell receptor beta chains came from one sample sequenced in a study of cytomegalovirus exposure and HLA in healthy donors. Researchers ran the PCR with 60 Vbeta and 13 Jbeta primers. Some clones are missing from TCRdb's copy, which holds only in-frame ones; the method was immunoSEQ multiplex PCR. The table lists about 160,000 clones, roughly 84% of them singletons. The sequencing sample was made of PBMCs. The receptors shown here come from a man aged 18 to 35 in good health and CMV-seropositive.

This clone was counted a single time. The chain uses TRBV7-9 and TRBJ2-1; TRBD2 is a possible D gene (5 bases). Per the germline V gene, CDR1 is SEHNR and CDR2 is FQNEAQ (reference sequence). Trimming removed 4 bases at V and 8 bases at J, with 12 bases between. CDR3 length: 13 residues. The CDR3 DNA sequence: TGTGCCAGCAGCTCACGACTAAAGGATGAGCAGTTCTTC. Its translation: CASSSRLKDEQFF. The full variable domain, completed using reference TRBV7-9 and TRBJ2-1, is DTGVSQNPRHKITKRGQNVTFRCDPISEHNRLYWYRQTLGQGPEFLTYFQNEAQLEKSRLLSDRFSAERPKGSFSTLEIQRTEQGDSAMYLCASSSRLKDEQFFGPGTRLTVL.

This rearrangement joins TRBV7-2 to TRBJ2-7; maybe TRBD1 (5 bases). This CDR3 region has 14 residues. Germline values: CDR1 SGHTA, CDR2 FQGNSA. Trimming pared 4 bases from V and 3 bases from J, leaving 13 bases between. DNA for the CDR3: TGTGCCAGCAGCTCAGGGAACCCAAACTACGAGCAGTACTTC. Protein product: CASSSGNPNYEQYF.

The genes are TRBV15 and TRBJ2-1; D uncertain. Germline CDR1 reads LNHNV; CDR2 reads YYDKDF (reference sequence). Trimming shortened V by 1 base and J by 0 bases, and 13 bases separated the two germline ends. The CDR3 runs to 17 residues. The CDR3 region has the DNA TGTGCCACCAGCAGAGTAACGGCGGTAAGCTCCTACAATGAGCAGTTCTTC. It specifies CATSRVTAVSSYNEQFF.

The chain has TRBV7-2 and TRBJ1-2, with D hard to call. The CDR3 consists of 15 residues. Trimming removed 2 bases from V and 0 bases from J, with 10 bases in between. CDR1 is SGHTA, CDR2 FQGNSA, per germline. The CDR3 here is CASSLSTRANYGYTF. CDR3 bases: TGTGCCAGCAGCTTATCGACTCGTGCTAACTATGGCTACACCTTC.

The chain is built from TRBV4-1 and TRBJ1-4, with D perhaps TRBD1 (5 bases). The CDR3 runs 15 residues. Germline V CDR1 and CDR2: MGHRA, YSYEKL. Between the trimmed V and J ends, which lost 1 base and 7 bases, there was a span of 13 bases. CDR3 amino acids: CASSQGWAGSEKLFF. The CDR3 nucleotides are TGCGCCAGCAGCCAAGGCTGGGCAGGGTCTGAAAAACTGTTTTTT.

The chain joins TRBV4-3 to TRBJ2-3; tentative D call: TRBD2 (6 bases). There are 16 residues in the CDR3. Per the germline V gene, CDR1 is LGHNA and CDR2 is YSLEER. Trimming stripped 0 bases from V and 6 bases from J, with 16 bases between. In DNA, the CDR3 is TGCGCCAGCAGCCAAGACGGGACTCGGTCCGGTGATACGCAGTATTTT. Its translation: CASSQDGTRSGDTQYF.

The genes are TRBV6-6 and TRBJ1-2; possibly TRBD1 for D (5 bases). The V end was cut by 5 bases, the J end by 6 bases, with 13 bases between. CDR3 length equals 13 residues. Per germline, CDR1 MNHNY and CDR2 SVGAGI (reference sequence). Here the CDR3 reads CASSQTGSDGYTF. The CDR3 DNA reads TGTGCCAGCAGTCAAACAGGTTCAGATGGCTACACCTTC.

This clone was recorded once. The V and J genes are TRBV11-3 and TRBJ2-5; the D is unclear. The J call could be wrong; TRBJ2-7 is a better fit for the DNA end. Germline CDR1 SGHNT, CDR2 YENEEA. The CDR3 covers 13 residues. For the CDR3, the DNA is TGTGCCAGCAGCTTGGGCCCCGGCTACGAGCAGTACTTC. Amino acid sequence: CASSLGPGYEQYF.

The CDR3 here is CASSEIGGNTEAFF. CDR3 nucleotide sequence: TGTGCCAGCAGTGAAATCGGGGGAAACACTGAAGCTTTCTTT. The chain combines TRBV2 with TRBJ1-1; maybe TRBD1 (5 bases). Deletions cut 2 bases from V and 2 bases from J, with 9 bases between. CDR1 SNHLY and CDR2 FYNNEI come from the germline V gene. This CDR3 region has 14 residues.

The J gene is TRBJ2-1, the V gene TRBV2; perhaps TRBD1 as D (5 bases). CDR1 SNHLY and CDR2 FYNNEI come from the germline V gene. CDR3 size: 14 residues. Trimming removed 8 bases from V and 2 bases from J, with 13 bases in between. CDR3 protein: CASPRDPPYNEQFF. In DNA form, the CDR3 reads TGTGCCAGCCCCAGGGATCCACCCTACAATGAGCAGTTCTTC. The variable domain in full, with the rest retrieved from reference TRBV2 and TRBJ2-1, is EPEVTQTPSHQVTQMGQEVILRCVPISNHLYFYWYRQILGQKVEFLVSFYNNEISEKSEIFDDQFSVERPDGSNFTLKIRSTKLEDSAMYFCASPRDPPYNEQFFGPGTRLTVL.

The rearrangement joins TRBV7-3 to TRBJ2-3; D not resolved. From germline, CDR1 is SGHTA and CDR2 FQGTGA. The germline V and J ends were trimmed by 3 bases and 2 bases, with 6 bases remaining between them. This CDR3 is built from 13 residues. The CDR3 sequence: CASSFLPTDTQYF. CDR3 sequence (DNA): TGTGCCAGCAGCTTCCTCCCCACAGATACGCAGTATTTT.

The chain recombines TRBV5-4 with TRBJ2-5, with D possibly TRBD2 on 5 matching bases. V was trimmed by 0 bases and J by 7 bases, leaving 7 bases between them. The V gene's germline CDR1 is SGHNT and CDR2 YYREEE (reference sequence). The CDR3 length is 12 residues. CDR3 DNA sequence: TGTGCCAGCAGCTTGGAGGAGGCGACCCAGTACTTC. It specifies CASSLEEATQYF.

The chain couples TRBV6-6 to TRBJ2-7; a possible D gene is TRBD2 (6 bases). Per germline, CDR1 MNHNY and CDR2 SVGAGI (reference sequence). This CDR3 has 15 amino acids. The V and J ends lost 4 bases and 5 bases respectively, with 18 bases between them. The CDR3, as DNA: TGTGCCAGCAGTTCCCCGGGACTGCTTGGGAACGAGCAGTACTTC. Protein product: CASSSPGLLGNEQYF.

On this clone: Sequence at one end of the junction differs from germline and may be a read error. The CDR3, as DNA: TGTGTCAGCAGCTTAGACTGGACAGAGTCCGGCGGCTACACCTTC. Its protein is CVSSLDWTESGGYTF. The chain uses TRBV7-2 and TRBJ1-2, with D perhaps TRBD1 (6 bases). The germline gives CDR1 SGHTA, CDR2 FQGNSA. This CDR3 is 15 amino acids long.

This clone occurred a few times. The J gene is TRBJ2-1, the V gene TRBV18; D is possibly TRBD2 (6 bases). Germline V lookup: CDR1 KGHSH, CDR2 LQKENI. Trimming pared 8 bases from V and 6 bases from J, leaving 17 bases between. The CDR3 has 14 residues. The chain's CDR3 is CASLSQGGGNEQFF. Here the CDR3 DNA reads TGTGCCAGCCTCTCCCAGGGAGGTGGCAATGAGCAGTTCTTC. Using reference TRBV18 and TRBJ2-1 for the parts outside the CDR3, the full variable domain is NAGVMQNPRHLVRRRGQEARLRCSPMKGHSHVYWYRQLPEEGLKFMVYLQKENIIDESGMPKERFSAEFPKEGPSILRIQQVVRGDSAAYFCASLSQGGGNEQFFGPGTRLTVL.

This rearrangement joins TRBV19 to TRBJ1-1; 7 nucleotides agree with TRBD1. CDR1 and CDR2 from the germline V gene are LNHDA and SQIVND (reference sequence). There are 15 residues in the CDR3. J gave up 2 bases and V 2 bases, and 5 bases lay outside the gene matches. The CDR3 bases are TGTGCCAGTAGTATATACGCAGGGGGTAACACTGAAGCTTTCTTT. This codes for CASSIYAGGNTEAFF.

The DNA for the CDR3 is TGTGCCAGCAGTTACCGGGACAGGCCTACCTCAGCTTTCTTT. Amino acids: CASSYRDRPTSAFF. The V and J genes are TRBV6-5 and TRBJ1-1, with 8 positions matching TRBD1. V lost 2 bases, J lost 10 bases, and 9 bases stayed unmatched. The CDR3 runs to 14 residues. Germline V gives CDR1 MNHEY, CDR2 SVGAGI.

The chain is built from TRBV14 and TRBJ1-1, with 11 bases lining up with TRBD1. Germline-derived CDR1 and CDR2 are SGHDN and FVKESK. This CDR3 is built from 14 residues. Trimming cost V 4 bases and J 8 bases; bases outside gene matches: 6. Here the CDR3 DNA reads TGTGCCAGCAGCCTCGTAGGACAGGGGGCCGAAGCTTTCTTT. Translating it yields CASSLVGQGAEAFF.

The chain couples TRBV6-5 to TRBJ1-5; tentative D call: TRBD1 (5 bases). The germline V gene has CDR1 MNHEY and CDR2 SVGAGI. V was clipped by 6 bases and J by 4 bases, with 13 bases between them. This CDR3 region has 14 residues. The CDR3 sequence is CASSGQGANQPQHF. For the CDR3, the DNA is TGTGCCAGCAGCGGCCAGGGCGCAAATCAGCCCCAGCATTTT.

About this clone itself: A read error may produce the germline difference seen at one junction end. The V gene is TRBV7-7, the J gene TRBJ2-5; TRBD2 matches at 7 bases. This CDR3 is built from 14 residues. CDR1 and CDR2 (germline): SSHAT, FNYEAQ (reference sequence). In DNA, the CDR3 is TGTGCTAGCAGCCCCGGGACTACCCAAGAGACCCAGTACTTC. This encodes CASSPGTTQETQYF.

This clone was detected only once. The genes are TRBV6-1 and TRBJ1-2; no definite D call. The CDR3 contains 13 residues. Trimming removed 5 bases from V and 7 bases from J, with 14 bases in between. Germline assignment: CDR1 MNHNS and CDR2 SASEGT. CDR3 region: CASSSTEIFGYTF. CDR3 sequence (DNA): TGTGCCAGCAGTTCGACTGAGATATTTGGCTACACCTTC.

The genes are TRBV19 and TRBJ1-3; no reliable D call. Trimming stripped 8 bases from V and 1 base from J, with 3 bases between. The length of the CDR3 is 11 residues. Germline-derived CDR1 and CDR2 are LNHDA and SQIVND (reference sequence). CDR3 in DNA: TGTGCCAGTGAGTCTGGAAACACCATATATTTT. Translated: CASESGNTIYF. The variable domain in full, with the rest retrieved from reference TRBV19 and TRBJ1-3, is DGGITQSPKYLFRKEGQNVTLSCEQNLNHDAMYWYRQDPGQGLRLIYYSQIVNDFQKGDIAEGYSVSREKKESFPLTVTSAQKNPTAFYLCASESGNTIYFGEGSWLTVV.

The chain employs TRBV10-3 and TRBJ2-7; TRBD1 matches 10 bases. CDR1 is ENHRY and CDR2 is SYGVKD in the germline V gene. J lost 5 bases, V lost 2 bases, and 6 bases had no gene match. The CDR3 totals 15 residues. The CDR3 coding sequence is TGTGCCATCAGTGAGGCGACAGGGGGCGTGGACGAGCAGTACTTC. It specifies CAISEATGGVDEQYF.

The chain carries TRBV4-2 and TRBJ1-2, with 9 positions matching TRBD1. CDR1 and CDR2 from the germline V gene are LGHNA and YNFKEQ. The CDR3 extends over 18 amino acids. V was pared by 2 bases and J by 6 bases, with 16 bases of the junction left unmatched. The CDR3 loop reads CASSQRVGQGRLGDGYTF. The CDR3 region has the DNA TGTGCCAGCAGCCAAAGGGTAGGACAGGGGCGCCTTGGGGATGGCTACACCTTC.

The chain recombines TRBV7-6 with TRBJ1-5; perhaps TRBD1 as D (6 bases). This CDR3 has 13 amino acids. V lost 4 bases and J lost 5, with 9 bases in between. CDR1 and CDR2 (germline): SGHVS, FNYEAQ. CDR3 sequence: CASSSAGDQPQHF. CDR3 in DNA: TGTGCCAGCAGCTCCGCAGGGGATCAGCCCCAGCATTTT.

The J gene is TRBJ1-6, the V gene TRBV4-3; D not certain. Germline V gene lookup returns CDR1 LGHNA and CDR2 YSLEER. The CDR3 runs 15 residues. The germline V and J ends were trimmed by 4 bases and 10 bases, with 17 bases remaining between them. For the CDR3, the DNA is TGCGCCAGCAGCCGCACCACGGGATCGGAGTCACCCCTCCACTTT. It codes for CASSRTTGSESPLHF.